One sample yielded the 23 T cell receptor beta chains listed below, sequenced in a study of shared clonotypes between healthy human individuals. The table came from immunoSEQ multiplex PCR; TCRdb's copy has only in-frame clones and leaves some out. The data show under 650,000 clones, 90% to 96% seen once. Sequencing input: naive CD4+ T cells sorted from blood. The subset was: CD45RA+ positively selected. The receptors shown here come from a woman aged 25 to 39 in good health.

This clone came up once. The chain has TRBV19 and TRBJ2-2; D may be TRBD1 (6 bases). This CDR3 contains 15 residues. Trimming pared 5 bases from V and 4 bases from J, leaving 14 bases between. Germline V gene data show CDR1 as LNHDA and CDR2 as SQIVND (reference sequence). The CDR3 coding sequence is TGTGCCAGTAGTGGAAACAGGGCCGGCACCGGGGAGCTGTTTTTT. It yields the protein CASSGNRAGTGELFF.

The CDR3 region is CASSPRREVGVEQFF. In DNA form, the CDR3 reads TGTGCCAGCTCACCAAGGAGGGAGGTGGGTGTTGAGCAGTTCTTC. The chain carries TRBV18 and TRBJ2-1, with D perhaps TRBD2 (6 bases). The CDR3 sequence is 15 residues long. Germline V lookup: CDR1 KGHSH, CDR2 LQKENI. The ends were cut back, 2 bases at V and 9 bases at J, with 17 bases in the middle. The full variable domain, completed using reference TRBV18 and TRBJ2-1, is NAGVMQNPRHLVRRRGQEARLRCSPMKGHSHVYWYRQLPEEGLKFMVYLQKENIIDESGMPKERFSAEFPKEGPSILRIQQVVRGDSAAYFCASSPRREVGVEQFFGPGTRLTVL.

The chain couples TRBV2 to TRBJ1-5; a weak D match, TRBD1 (6 bases). Trimming stripped 5 bases from V and 0 bases from J, with 11 bases between. CDR1 is SNHLY, CDR2 FYNNEI, per germline. CDR3 size: 15 residues. CDR3 amino acids: CASSSQGYSNQPQHF. Here the CDR3 DNA reads TGTGCCAGCAGTTCCCAGGGGTATAGCAATCAGCCCCAGCATTTT.

The sample holds one count of this clone. At one end the junction does not follow the germline gene, possibly because of a read error. The J gene is TRBJ2-1, the V gene TRBV4-1; D may be TRBD1 (7 bases). Germline V gene data show CDR1 as MGHRA and CDR2 as YSYEKL. CDR3 length: 17 residues. For the CDR3, the DNA is TGCGCCAACAGCCAAGATCGGGGGACAGATACCTACAATGAGCAGTTCTTC. Its translation is CANSQDRGTDTYNEQFF.

V gene TRBV18 combines with J gene TRBJ2-7; perhaps TRBD2 as D (5 bases). The germline gives CDR1 KGHSH, CDR2 LQKENI. This CDR3 contains 17 residues. The V end lost 6 bases, the J end lost 7 bases, and 28 bases lay between the germline ends. CDR3 loop: CASSIAFREPSLGEQYF. CDR3 bases: TGTGCCAGCTCCATAGCGTTTAGGGAGCCCTCTTTGGGGGAGCAGTACTTC.

The chain is built from TRBV5-4 and TRBJ2-1; D is unclear. The CDR3 spans 13 residues. V lost 4 bases to trimming and J lost 1 base, with 6 bases between them. Germline lookup yields CDR1 SGHNT and CDR2 YYREEE (reference sequence). The CDR3 sequence is CASSRSSYNEQFF. In nucleotides, the CDR3 is TGTGCCAGCAGCCGCAGTTCCTACAATGAGCAGTTCTTC. Full variable domain (remainder filled in from reference TRBV5-4 and TRBJ2-1): ETGVTQSPTHLIKTRGQQVTLRCSSQSGHNTVSWYQQALGQGPQFIFQYYREEENGRGNFPPRFSGLQFPNYSSELNVNALELDDSALYLCASSRSSYNEQFFGPGTRLTVL.

A single count supports this clone. The V gene is TRBV11-2, the J gene TRBJ2-2; 7 nucleotides line up with TRBD1. Trimming took 6 bases from V and 5 from J; bases not matched to a gene: 6. This CDR3 is 14 amino acids long. Germline CDR1 is SGHAT and CDR2 is FQNNGV. The CDR3 region is CASSTTGWTGELFF. CDR3 DNA: TGTGCCAGCAGTACGACAGGGTGGACCGGGGAGCTGTTTTTT.

The V and J genes are TRBV27 and TRBJ1-1; unclear D gene. The CDR3 length is 13 residues. CDR1 is MNHEY, CDR2 SMNVEV, per germline (reference sequence). The germline V and J ends were trimmed by 4 bases and 5 bases, with 11 bases remaining between them. DNA of the CDR3: TGTGCCAGCAGTTATAGATCTTGGACTGAAGCTTTCTTT. Translated: CASSYRSWTEAFF.

The chain has TRBV9 and TRBJ1-3; D is unclear. V shed 4 bases and J shed 2 bases, with 16 bases lying between them. The CDR3 is 16 residues long. Germline values: CDR1 SGDLS, CDR2 YYNGEE. CDR3 sequence (DNA): TGTGCCAGCAGCAAAGGAGTTGGGGTAACTGGAAACACCATATATTTT. Its translation: CASSKGVGVTGNTIYF.

The chain couples TRBV2 to TRBJ2-1; 12 bases fit TRBD2. V lost 6 bases, J lost 3 bases, and 3 bases stayed unmatched. From germline, CDR1 is SNHLY and CDR2 FYNNEI. The CDR3 runs to 15 residues. CDR3 sequence (DNA): TGTGCCAGCAGAAGGACTAGCGGGGACTACAATGAGCAGTTCTTC. Translation gives CASRRTSGDYNEQFF.

The J gene is TRBJ1-5, the V gene TRBV6-1; unclear D gene. Germline CDR1 MNHNS, CDR2 SASEGT. This CDR3 comprises 11 residues. Trimming stripped 6 bases from V and 9 bases from J, with 9 bases between. The CDR3 loop reads CASRAWGPQHF. The CDR3 nucleotides read TGTGCCAGCAGGGCGTGGGGGCCCCAGCATTTT.

The chain couples TRBV18 to TRBJ2-1; D is unclear. V was cut by 2 bases and J by 0 bases, with 5 bases left in between. The CDR3 sequence is 14 residues long. Germline V gene sequence: CDR1 KGHSH, CDR2 LQKENI. The CDR3: CASSPDVSYNEQFF. The DNA of the CDR3 is TGTGCCAGCTCACCAGACGTCTCCTACAATGAGCAGTTCTTC.

The gene calls are TRBV19 and TRBJ1-5; possibly TRBD1 for D (6 bases). The CDR3 has 16 amino acids. Germline assignment: CDR1 LNHDA and CDR2 SQIVND (reference sequence). V was clipped by 3 bases and J by 3 bases, with 15 bases between them. CDR3 bases: TGTGCCAGTAGTATTGACAGGTCATCCTCCAATCAGCCCCAGCATTTT. This translates into CASSIDRSSSNQPQHF.

This clone was observed a single time. The genes are TRBV7-2 and TRBJ2-7, with D unclear. Deletions cut 3 bases from V and 4 bases from J, with 13 bases between. Germline V gene sequence: CDR1 SGHTA, CDR2 FQGNSA. The CDR3 has 14 residues. The CDR3 here is CASSFGPSSYEQYF. The DNA of the CDR3 is TGTGCCAGCAGCTTCGGACCGAGCAGTTACGAGCAGTACTTC.

V and J are TRBV7-6 and TRBJ2-7; D ambiguous. Germline V gives CDR1 SGHVS, CDR2 FNYEAQ. The V and J ends lost 2 bases and 1 base respectively, with 12 bases between them. There are 15 residues in the CDR3. CDR3 amino acids: CASSLFPARSYEQYF. CDR3 bases: TGTGCCAGCAGCTTATTTCCAGCTAGATCCTACGAGCAGTACTTC. The full variable domain, in which reference TRBV7-6 and TRBJ2-7 provide the parts outside the CDR3, is GAGVSQSPRYKVTKRGQDVALRCDPISGHVSLYWYRQALGQGPEFLTYFNYEAQQDKSGLPNDRFSAERPEGSISTLTIQRTEQRDSAMYRCASSLFPARSYEQYFGPGTRLTVT.

The CDR3 region is CASSLASPAHYGYTF. CDR3 nucleotide sequence: TGTGCCAGCAGTTTAGCATCCCCAGCCCACTATGGCTACACCTTC. V gene TRBV28 combines with J gene TRBJ1-2; no definite D call. Germline CDR1 reads MDHEN; CDR2 reads SYDVKM. V lost 2 bases, J lost 3 bases, and 13 bases lay in between. There are 15 residues in the CDR3.

The chain joins TRBV27 to TRBJ1-2; TRBD1 matches 12 bases. The V and J ends lost 0 bases and 8 bases, in that order; junction bases with no gene match: 4. CDR1 and CDR2 (germline): MNHEY, SMNVEV (reference sequence). The CDR3 is made up of 15 amino acids. The CDR3 DNA follows: TGTGCCAGCAGTTTATCCCCCGGGACAGGGGGCGGCTACACCTTC. It translates to CASSLSPGTGGGYTF.

This clone has just one count. The rearrangement joins TRBV27 to TRBJ2-7; 10 nucleotides line up with TRBD2. There are 15 residues in the CDR3. Germline CDR1 reads MNHEY; CDR2 reads SMNVEV (reference sequence). V trimming: 6 bases; J trimming: 4 bases; junction bases outside the gene matches: 9. The CDR3 nucleotides are TGTGCCAGCAGCTCGTTAGGACTAGCGGTTTACGAGCAGTACTTC. Translation: CASSSLGLAVYEQYF.

The chain uses TRBV7-2 and TRBJ2-7; TRBD1 is a possible D gene (6 bases). Germline-derived CDR1 and CDR2 are SGHTA and FQGNSA. Between the trimmed V and J ends, which lost 5 bases and 1 base, there was a span of 12 bases. The CDR3 has 14 amino acids. CDR3 residues: CASSARDTSYEQYF. Here the CDR3 DNA reads TGTGCCAGCAGCGCCCGGGACACGTCCTACGAGCAGTACTTC.

This clone was counted a single time. CDR3 residues: CASSFGTSGRNTQYF. The DNA of the CDR3 is TGTGCCAGCAGTTTTGGTACTAGCGGGAGAAATACGCAGTATTTT. This chain uses TRBV28 with TRBJ2-3, with TRBD2 identical over 11 bases. The germline gives CDR1 MDHEN, CDR2 SYDVKM. The CDR3 totals 15 residues. The ends lost 3 bases at V and 7 bases at J; junction bases unmatched: 6.

J is TRBJ1-5 and V is TRBV2, with 8 bases aligning to TRBD1. The CDR3 is 15 residues long. V dropped 6 bases and J dropped 0; count of bases not matched to a gene: 4. The germline V gene has CDR1 SNHLY and CDR2 FYNNEI. The CDR3 DNA follows: TGTGCCAGCAGGGACAGGGCCCTTAGCAATCAGCCCCAGCATTTT. As protein: CASRDRALSNQPQHF.

Only a few counts were recorded for this clone. The rearrangement links TRBV6-5 to TRBJ2-7; tentatively, D is TRBD1 (5 bases). CDR3 length equals 14 residues. Germline lookup yields CDR1 MNHEY and CDR2 SVGAGI. V dropped 6 bases and J dropped 2 bases, with 14 bases sitting between them. This CDR3 is CASRSGLSTYEQYF. The CDR3 region has the DNA TGTGCCAGCAGGTCAGGGCTATCGACCTACGAGCAGTACTTC.

The genes are TRBV11-2 and TRBJ2-7; TRBD2 is a possible D gene (5 bases). The CDR3 runs 15 residues. Trimming shortened V by 4 bases and J by 0 bases, and 13 bases separated the two germline ends. Per germline, CDR1 SGHAT and CDR2 FQNNGV. The CDR3 DNA follows: TGTGCCAGCAGCTCGATGAAGGACTTCTCCTACGAGCAGTACTTC. Encoded protein: CASSSMKDFSYEQYF.